These 5 T cell receptor beta chains originate from one sample sequenced in a study of blood T cell repertoires in COVID-19. Libraries were prepared by immunoSEQ multiplex PCR; TCRdb keeps only in-frame clonotypes and omits some of them. The sample shows about 220,000 clones, 84% of them seen only once. The sequenced sample consisted of peripheral blood. These receptors came from an older woman with acute or convalescent COVID-19.

The V call is TRBV2, the J call TRBJ2-1; TRBD1 matches 12 bases. V lost 8 bases to trimming and J lost 8 bases; unmatched junction nucleotides: 1. The germline V gene encodes CDR1 SNHLY and CDR2 FYNNEI. CDR3 size: 12 residues. The CDR3 is CASGTGGYEQFF. DNA of the CDR3: TGTGCCAGCGGGACAGGGGGCTATGAGCAGTTCTTC.

The CDR3 sequence is CATSATGGQETQYF. The DNA of the CDR3 is TGTGCCACCAGTGCGACAGGGGGCCAAGAGACCCAGTACTTC. The chain carries TRBV24-1 and TRBJ2-5; 9 nucleotides agree with TRBD1. The germline V gene encodes CDR1 KGHDR and CDR2 SFDVKD. After removal of 5 bases from V and 1 base from J, the junction contained 1 base not matched to a gene. CDR3 size: 14 residues.

The chain couples TRBV5-4 to TRBJ2-1; 7 nucleotides agree with TRBD2. V shed 4 bases and J 0 bases; nucleotides not matched to a gene: 7. Per the germline V gene, CDR1 is SGHNT and CDR2 is YYREEE (reference sequence). The CDR3 is made up of 16 amino acids. The CDR3 DNA is TGTGCCAGCAGCAGTGGGGGGGGGACCTCCTACAATGAGCAGTTCTTC. It codes for CASSSGGGTSYNEQFF.

This chain connects TRBV11-2 to TRBJ1-3; D possibly corresponds to TRBD1 (6 bases). Trimming left V 5 bases short and J 11 bases short, with 10 bases between. Germline V CDR1 and CDR2: SGHAT, FQNNGV. The CDR3 sequence is 11 residues long. CDR3 sequence (DNA): TGTGCCAGCAGCCTCAGGGGCCCCATATATTTT. This translates into CASSLRGPIYF.

The V and J genes are TRBV15 and TRBJ2-1; D gene uncertain. V lost 0 bases and J 0 bases, leaving 12 bases between the germline ends. The CDR3 has 17 residues. Germline CDR1 reads LNHNV; CDR2 reads YYDKDF (reference sequence). The CDR3 spells CATSREQVQSSYNEQFF. In nucleotides, the CDR3 is TGTGCCACCAGCAGAGAGCAGGTCCAAAGCTCCTACAATGAGCAGTTCTTC.